Described below is a single TCR beta chain sequence and its context. Its antigen is not identified. CDR1 is SGHRS, CDR2 YFSETQ, per germline. The CDR3 length is 15 residues. V lost 4 bases to trimming and J lost 4 bases; unmatched junction nucleotides: 8. Around 9.1 x 10^4 TCR templates per sample were assayed. Libraries were prepared by immunoSEQ multiplex PCR; TCRdb keeps only in-frame clonotypes and omits some of them. The sample has about 63,000 clones, over 65% seen once; the top ten hold approximately 3.8%. The entry originates in a study of siplizumab effects on memory and regulatory T cells. Study conclusions and caveats: There appeared to be greater diversity in naive T cells than in memory cells, and naive T cells seemed major contributors to the alloresponse. Roughly 75-95% of proliferating clones (CD4+ or CD8+) could not be assigned a naive or memory phenotype.

The origin of this receptor is a human donor in good health. Sequencing input: memory CD4+ T cells sorted from blood. The chain has TRBV5-1 and TRBJ2-5; 9 bases align to TRBD1. CDR3 bases: TGCGCCAGCAGCCCTACCGGGACAGGGAGAGAGACCCAGTACTTC. Protein: CASSPTGTGRETQYF.